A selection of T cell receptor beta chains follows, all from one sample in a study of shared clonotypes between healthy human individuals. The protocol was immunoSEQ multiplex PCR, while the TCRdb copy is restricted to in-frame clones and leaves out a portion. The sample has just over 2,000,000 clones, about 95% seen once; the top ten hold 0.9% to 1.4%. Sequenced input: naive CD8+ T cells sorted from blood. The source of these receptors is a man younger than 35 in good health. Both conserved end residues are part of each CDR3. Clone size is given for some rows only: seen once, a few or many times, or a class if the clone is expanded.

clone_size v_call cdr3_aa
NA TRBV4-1 CASSHSWRGDPEAFF
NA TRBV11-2 CASSLGRYEQYF
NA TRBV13 CASSPQNTEAFF
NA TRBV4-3 CASSQDWGTGGKTDTQYF
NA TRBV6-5 CASSYPESGELFF
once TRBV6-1 CASSVSQGNQETQYF
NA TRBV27 CASSLTGPSYEQYF
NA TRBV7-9 CASRGMESGGFYEQYF
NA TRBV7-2 CASSWDTQETQYF
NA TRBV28 CASSTQRTSLSSTDTQYF
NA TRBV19 CASSFHYNNQPQHF
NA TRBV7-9 CASSLGDRGLTYEQYF
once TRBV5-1 CASSLAGESYEQYF
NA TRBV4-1 CASSDRGFHEQYF
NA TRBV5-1 CASSLGMMGDQPQHF
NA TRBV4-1 CASSQERDRDTEAFF
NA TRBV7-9 CASSPRDRADEQYF
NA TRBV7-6 CASSKGTGKQETQYF
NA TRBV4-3 CASSQWGRNGDYGYTF
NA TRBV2 CASSVDREGRSYEQYF
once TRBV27 CASSLSGPYETQYF
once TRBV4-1 CASSQVVQSYEQYF
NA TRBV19 CASSPGKSYEQYF
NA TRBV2 CASSPGTGLDYGYTF
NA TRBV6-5 CASSYDAGSYEQYF
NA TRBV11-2 CASSSGPGGAPYEQYF
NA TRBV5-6 CASSMTGAVYEQYF
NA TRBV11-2 CASSLDAAKPVNEQFF
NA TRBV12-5 CASGLVRGLGSGDPQPGANVLTF
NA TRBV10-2 CASSDSRTSHEQFF
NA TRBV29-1 CSGRGGSTDTQYF
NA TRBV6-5 CASSYARGDNQPQHF
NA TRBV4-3 CASSQDFRTLNEAFF
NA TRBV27 CASSQGTGLGNQPQHF
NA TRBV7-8 CASSYPNEEDTQYF
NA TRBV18 CASSPGLAGGDEQFF
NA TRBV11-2 CASSLGFRGLTGELFF
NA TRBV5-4 CASGTGTQTQYF
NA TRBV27 CASSSSGAGELFF
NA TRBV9 CASSVVGTGELFF
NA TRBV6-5 CASSYSGTSDGETQYF
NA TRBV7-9 CASSPTTSLAGGYEQYF
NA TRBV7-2 CASSLAANYEQYF
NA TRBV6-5 CASTETGGGTGELFF
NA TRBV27 CASSPGPPAIQYF
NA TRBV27 CASGLAGGLYEQYF
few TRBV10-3 CAISEPIQGSPLHF
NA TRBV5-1 CASSLAFGTGGAEGYTF
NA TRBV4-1 CASSEGQGTYEQYF
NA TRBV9 CASSVNRDNGGTDTQYF